Listed below are T cell receptor beta chains from one sample, sequenced in a study of CD8 T cells in Susac syndrome. A single record per CDR3 protein comes from TCRdb applying MiXCR to the immunoSEQ multiplex PCR reads. The repertoire includes 130,000 to 150,000 distinct CDR3 sequences, about 93% of them detected once, and 0.27% sits in the top ten. What was sequenced was CD8+ T cells from PBMCs. The receptor source for this set is a human donor in good health. Both conserved end residues are part of each CDR3. A D gene is named only where the DNA matches it firmly. Clone size is not always given. Where it is, it says once, few, many or a class for expanded clones.

CDR3nt: TGTGCCACCAGAGATTGGCGGGGTGAAGCTTTCTTT
CDR3aa: CATRDWRGEAFF
d_gene: NA
j_gene: TRBJ1-1
abundance: NA
v_gene: TRBV24-1

CDR3nt: TGCAGCGTTGAAGGGCGGGTTGGGACTAGCGGGAGGGCCAAAGATACGCAGTATTTT
CDR3aa: CSVEGRVGTSGRAKDTQYF
d_gene: TRBD2
j_gene: TRBJ2-3
abundance: NA
v_gene: TRBV29-1

CDR3nt: TGTGCCGGCCTGAGGGGGAATCTCTACAATGAGCAGTTCTTC
CDR3aa: CAGLRGNLYNEQFF
d_gene: NA
j_gene: TRBJ2-1
abundance: NA
v_gene: TRBV7-9

CDR3nt: TGTGCCAGCAGCTGGGACGGTCTACAGTTCTTC
CDR3aa: CASSWDGLQFF
d_gene: NA
j_gene: TRBJ2-1
abundance: NA
v_gene: TRBV11-2

CDR3nt: TGTGCCAGCAGTAACAGGGGAGGGAACACTGAAGCTTTCTTT
CDR3aa: CASSNRGGNTEAFF
d_gene: TRBD1
j_gene: TRBJ1-1
abundance: NA
v_gene: TRBV27

CDR3nt: TGTGCCACCAGTGATTTTAGGACAGGGGAGGTCGGAGGCTACACCTTC
CDR3aa: CATSDFRTGEVGGYTF
d_gene: TRBD1
j_gene: TRBJ1-2
abundance: NA
v_gene: TRBV24-1

CDR3nt: TGTGCCAGCAGTCTTGACACCTATGATGAAGCTTTCTTT
CDR3aa: CASSLDTYDEAFF
d_gene: NA
j_gene: TRBJ1-1
abundance: NA
v_gene: TRBV28

CDR3nt: TGTGCCAGCAGTTCAGTACGGGCGACAGAAGGTTACGAGCAGTACTTC
CDR3aa: CASSSVRATEGYEQYF
d_gene: NA
j_gene: TRBJ2-7
abundance: NA
v_gene: TRBV28

CDR3nt: TGTGCCAGCAGCTTGGGGGGCGGCTACAATGAGCAGTTCTTC
CDR3aa: CASSLGGGYNEQFF
d_gene: NA
j_gene: TRBJ2-1
abundance: few
v_gene: TRBV11-2

CDR3nt: TGTGCCAGCAGCGGCGGGACACGAGAAGCTTTCTTT
CDR3aa: CASSGGTREAFF
d_gene: NA
j_gene: TRBJ1-1
abundance: NA
v_gene: TRBV5-6

CDR3nt: TGTGCCAGCAGCTTGGGGAACTATGGCTACACCTTC
CDR3aa: CASSLGNYGYTF
d_gene: NA
j_gene: TRBJ1-2
abundance: few
v_gene: TRBV7-9

CDR3nt: TGCAGTGCTGAGTTTCAGGGGCAGCCTAGCACAGATACGCAGTATTTT
CDR3aa: CSAEFQGQPSTDTQYF
d_gene: NA
j_gene: TRBJ2-3
abundance: NA
v_gene: TRBV20-1

CDR3nt: TGTGCCAGCAGTTCCAGGACTAGCGGGAGGCCGGAGCAGTTCTTC
CDR3aa: CASSSRTSGRPEQFF
d_gene: TRBD2
j_gene: TRBJ2-1
abundance: NA
v_gene: TRBV6-5

CDR3nt: TGTGCCAGCAGCTTAGCGCCGGGACATAACGACTACGAGCAGTACTTC
CDR3aa: CASSLAPGHNDYEQYF
d_gene: NA
j_gene: TRBJ2-7
abundance: once
v_gene: TRBV7-9

CDR3nt: TGCAGCGCGGAGCGGGGGGGGGATGGCTACACCTTC
CDR3aa: CSAERGGDGYTF
d_gene: NA
j_gene: TRBJ1-2
abundance: NA
v_gene: TRBV29-1

CDR3nt: TGCAGCGCTCCAGGGTGGACGGGTGAAGCTTTCTTT
CDR3aa: CSAPGWTGEAFF
d_gene: NA
j_gene: TRBJ1-1
abundance: NA
v_gene: TRBV29-1

CDR3nt: TGTGCCAGCAGCCAGAGACGCACCTACGAGCAGTACTTC
CDR3aa: CASSQRRTYEQYF
d_gene: NA
j_gene: TRBJ2-7
abundance: NA
v_gene: TRBV27

CDR3nt: TGTGCCAGCTCACCACCCCGGAACTTC
CDR3aa: CASSPPRNF
d_gene: NA
j_gene: TRBJ2-5
abundance: NA
v_gene: TRBV18

CDR3nt: TGTGCCAGCAGTTTTACCGGGAACACCGGGGAGCTGTTTTTT
CDR3aa: CASSFTGNTGELFF
d_gene: NA
j_gene: TRBJ2-2
abundance: NA
v_gene: TRBV27

CDR3nt: TGTGCCAGCAGTGAACTAGCCGGCTACAATGAGCAGTTCTTC
CDR3aa: CASSELAGYNEQFF
d_gene: NA
j_gene: TRBJ2-1
abundance: NA
v_gene: TRBV2

CDR3nt: TGTGCCAGTAGCGGACCGGGACTAGGGCCCTCCTACAATGAGCAGTTCTTC
CDR3aa: CASSGPGLGPSYNEQFF
d_gene: TRBD2
j_gene: TRBJ2-1
abundance: NA
v_gene: TRBV28

CDR3nt: TGTGCCAGCAGTTCGGAGTACAACACTGAAGCTTTCTTT
CDR3aa: CASSSEYNTEAFF
d_gene: NA
j_gene: TRBJ1-1
abundance: NA
v_gene: TRBV28

CDR3nt: TGTGCCAGTAGTGAGGGACACAACATGAACACTGAAGCTTTCTTT
CDR3aa: CASSEGHNMNTEAFF
d_gene: NA
j_gene: TRBJ1-1
abundance: NA
v_gene: TRBV19

CDR3nt: TGTGCCAGCAGTCTGGACATTGGTAGCACAGATACGCAGTATTTT
CDR3aa: CASSLDIGSTDTQYF
d_gene: NA
j_gene: TRBJ2-3
abundance: NA
v_gene: TRBV27

CDR3nt: TGTGCCACCAAGGGAGTTGATGATAGCAATCAGCCCCAGCTTTTT
CDR3aa: CATKGVDDSNQPQLF
d_gene: NA
j_gene: TRBJ1-5
abundance: NA
v_gene: TRBV15

CDR3nt: TGTGCCTGGCGTTCCGGGACAGGGTGGGATGAGCAGTTCTTC
CDR3aa: CAWRSGTGWDEQFF
d_gene: TRBD1
j_gene: TRBJ2-1
abundance: NA
v_gene: TRBV30

CDR3nt: TGCGCCAGCAGCCAAGACGGCGGGGATTCCTACAATGAGCAGTTCTTC
CDR3aa: CASSQDGGDSYNEQFF
d_gene: NA
j_gene: TRBJ2-1
abundance: NA
v_gene: TRBV4-3

CDR3nt: TGTGCCAGCAGCCCCTCCGGCGCAGGGGGGAGGACTGAAGCTTTCTTT
CDR3aa: CASSPSGAGGRTEAFF
d_gene: TRBD1
j_gene: TRBJ1-1
abundance: NA
v_gene: TRBV13

CDR3nt: TGTGCCAGCAGCCCCCAAGGCCGAGGGTCGCAGTATTTT
CDR3aa: CASSPQGRGSQYF
d_gene: NA
j_gene: TRBJ2-3
abundance: NA
v_gene: TRBV9

CDR3nt: TGTGCCAGCGGCGGGACTAGCGGGGCGACCTACGAGCAGTACTTC
CDR3aa: CASGGTSGATYEQYF
d_gene: TRBD2
j_gene: TRBJ2-7
abundance: NA
v_gene: TRBV2

CDR3nt: TGTGCCAGCAGTGGGGCAGAGAGAGCAGATACGCAGTATTTT
CDR3aa: CASSGAERADTQYF
d_gene: NA
j_gene: TRBJ2-3
abundance: NA
v_gene: TRBV25-1

CDR3nt: TGTGCCAGCAGTTTAGCAGCAGGCCTACCCCCAGATACGCAGTATTTT
CDR3aa: CASSLAAGLPPDTQYF
d_gene: NA
j_gene: TRBJ2-3
abundance: NA
v_gene: TRBV28

CDR3nt: TGCAGTGCTAGGACGGGAGAAACGTACGAGCAGTACTTC
CDR3aa: CSARTGETYEQYF
d_gene: NA
j_gene: TRBJ2-7
abundance: NA
v_gene: TRBV20-1

CDR3nt: TGTGCCAGCAGTTTTCGGGCCAACTATGGCTACACCTTC
CDR3aa: CASSFRANYGYTF
d_gene: NA
j_gene: TRBJ1-2
abundance: NA
v_gene: TRBV5-6

CDR3nt: TGCAGTGCCAGGAGCGGACAGGTTGGGAGGTTCCACGAGCAGTACTTC
CDR3aa: CSARSGQVGRFHEQYF
d_gene: NA
j_gene: TRBJ2-7
abundance: NA
v_gene: TRBV20-1

CDR3nt: TGCAGTGCTCGACCGAACTCCTACGAGCAGTACTTC
CDR3aa: CSARPNSYEQYF
d_gene: NA
j_gene: TRBJ2-7
abundance: once
v_gene: TRBV20-1

CDR3nt: TGTGCCAGCAGTTTGGACATACACCGGAACTATGGCTACACCTTC
CDR3aa: CASSLDIHRNYGYTF
d_gene: NA
j_gene: TRBJ1-2
abundance: NA
v_gene: TRBV28

CDR3nt: TGCAGTGCTCCCCTTTTAGCGGGAGGGGAAGGGGCCCAGTACTTC
CDR3aa: CSAPLLAGGEGAQYF
d_gene: TRBD2
j_gene: TRBJ2-5
abundance: NA
v_gene: TRBV20-1

CDR3nt: TGTGCCAGCAGCGTCGGACTCAACTATGGCTACACCTTC
CDR3aa: CASSVGLNYGYTF
d_gene: NA
j_gene: TRBJ1-2
abundance: once
v_gene: TRBV27

CDR3nt: TGTGCCAGCGAGTCTCAGGATACCCAGTACTTC
CDR3aa: CASESQDTQYF
d_gene: NA
j_gene: TRBJ2-5
abundance: NA
v_gene: TRBV28

CDR3nt: TGTGCCAGCAGCCATCAGCGGGAGGCCTACGAGCAGTACTTC
CDR3aa: CASSHQREAYEQYF
d_gene: TRBD2
j_gene: TRBJ2-7
abundance: NA
v_gene: TRBV4-2

CDR3nt: TGTGCCAGCAGTGATACTCCGGGACTAGCGAGCTACGAGCAGTACTTC
CDR3aa: CASSDTPGLASYEQYF
d_gene: TRBD2
j_gene: TRBJ2-7
abundance: NA
v_gene: TRBV3-1

CDR3nt: TGCGCCAGCAGCCAAGATCTAGGAGATACGCAGTATTTT
CDR3aa: CASSQDLGDTQYF
d_gene: NA
j_gene: TRBJ2-3
abundance: NA
v_gene: TRBV4-1